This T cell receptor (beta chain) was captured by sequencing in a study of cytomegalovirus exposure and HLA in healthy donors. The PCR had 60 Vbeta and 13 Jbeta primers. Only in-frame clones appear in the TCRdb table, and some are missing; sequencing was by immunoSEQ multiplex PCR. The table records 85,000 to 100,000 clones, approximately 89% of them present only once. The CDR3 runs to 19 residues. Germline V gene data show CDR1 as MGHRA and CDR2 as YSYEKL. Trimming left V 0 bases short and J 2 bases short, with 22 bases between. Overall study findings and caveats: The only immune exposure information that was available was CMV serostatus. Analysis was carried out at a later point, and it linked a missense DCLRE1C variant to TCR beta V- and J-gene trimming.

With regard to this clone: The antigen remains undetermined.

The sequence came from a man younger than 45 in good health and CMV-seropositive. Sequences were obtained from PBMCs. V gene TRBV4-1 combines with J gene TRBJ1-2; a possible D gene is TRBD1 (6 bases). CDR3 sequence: CASSQESGGRTAGNYGYTF. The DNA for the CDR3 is TGCGCCAGCAGCCAAGAATCGGGGGGCCGAACCGCGGGAAACTATGGCTACACCTTC.